This TCR beta chain was sequenced for a study of blood T cell repertoires in COVID-19. The germline V and J ends were trimmed by 1 base and 6 bases, with 9 bases remaining between them. Germline V gene data show CDR1 as SEHNR and CDR2 as FQNEAQ (reference sequence). The CDR3 is 13 amino acids. TCRdb's table, derived via immunoSEQ multiplex PCR, lists solely in-frame clones and lacks some. The sample has about 220,000 clones; about 87% are singletons. The receptor was derived from a woman aged 25 to 45 who had recovered from COVID-19. This chain joins TRBV7-9 and TRBJ1-2, with D uncertain. The material sequenced was PBMCs or T cells enriched from blood (not recorded which). CDR3 region: CASSLGRGDGYTF. In nucleotides, the CDR3 is TGTGCCAGCAGCTTAGGACGCGGGGATGGCTACACCTTC.